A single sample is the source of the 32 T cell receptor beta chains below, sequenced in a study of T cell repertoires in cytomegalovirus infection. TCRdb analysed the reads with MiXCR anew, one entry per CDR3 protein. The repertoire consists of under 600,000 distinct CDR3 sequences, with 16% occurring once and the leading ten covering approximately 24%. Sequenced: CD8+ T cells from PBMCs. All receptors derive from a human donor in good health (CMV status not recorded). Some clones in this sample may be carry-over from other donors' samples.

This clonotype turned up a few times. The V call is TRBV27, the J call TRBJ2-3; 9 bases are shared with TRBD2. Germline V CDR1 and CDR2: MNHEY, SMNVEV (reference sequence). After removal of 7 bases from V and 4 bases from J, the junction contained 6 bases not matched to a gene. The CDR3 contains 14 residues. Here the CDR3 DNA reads TGTGCCAGCACCGGACTAGCGCGGGCAGATACGCAGTATTTT. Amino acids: CASTGLARADTQYF.

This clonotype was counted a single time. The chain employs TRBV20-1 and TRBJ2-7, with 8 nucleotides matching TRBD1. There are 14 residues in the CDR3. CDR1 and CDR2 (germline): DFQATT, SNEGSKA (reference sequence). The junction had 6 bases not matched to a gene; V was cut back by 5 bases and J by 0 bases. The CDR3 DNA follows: TGCAGTGCTGAGGGGGGACAGGTCTCCTACGAGCAGTACTTC. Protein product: CSAEGGQVSYEQYF.

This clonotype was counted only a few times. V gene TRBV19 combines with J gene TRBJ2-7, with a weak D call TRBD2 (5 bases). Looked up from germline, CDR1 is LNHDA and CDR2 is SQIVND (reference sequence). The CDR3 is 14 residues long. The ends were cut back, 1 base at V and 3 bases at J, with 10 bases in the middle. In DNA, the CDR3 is TGTGCCAGTAGTATAGGTAGCGACTACTACGAGCAGTACTTC. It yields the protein CASSIGSDYYEQYF.

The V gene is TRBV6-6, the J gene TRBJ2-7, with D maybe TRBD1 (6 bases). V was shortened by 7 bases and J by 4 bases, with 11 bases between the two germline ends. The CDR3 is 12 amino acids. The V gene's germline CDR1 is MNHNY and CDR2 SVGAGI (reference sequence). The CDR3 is CASTPRGYEQYF. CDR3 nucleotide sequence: TGTGCCAGCACCCCGAGGGGGTACGAGCAGTACTTC.

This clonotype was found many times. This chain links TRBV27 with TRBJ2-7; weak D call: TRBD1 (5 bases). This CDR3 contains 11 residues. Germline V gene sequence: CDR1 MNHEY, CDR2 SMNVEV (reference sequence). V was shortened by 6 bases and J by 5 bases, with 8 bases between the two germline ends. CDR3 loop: CASSLGDEQYF. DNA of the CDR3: TGTGCCAGCAGCTTAGGGGACGAGCAGTACTTC.

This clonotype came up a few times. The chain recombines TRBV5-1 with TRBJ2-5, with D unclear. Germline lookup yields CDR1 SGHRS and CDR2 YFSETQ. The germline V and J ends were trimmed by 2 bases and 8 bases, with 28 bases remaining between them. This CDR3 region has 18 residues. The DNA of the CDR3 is TGCGCCAGCAGCTTAGAAACCATCGGGTCTCGAAATAGAGGAACCCAGTACTTC. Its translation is CASSLETIGSRNRGTQYF.

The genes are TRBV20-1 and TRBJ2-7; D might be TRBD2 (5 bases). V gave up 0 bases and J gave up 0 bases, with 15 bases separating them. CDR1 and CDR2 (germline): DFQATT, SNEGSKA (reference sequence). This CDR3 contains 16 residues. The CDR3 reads CSARDSGSLSSYEQYF. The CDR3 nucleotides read TGCAGTGCTAGAGATTCGGGGAGCCTGAGCTCCTACGAGCAGTACTTC.

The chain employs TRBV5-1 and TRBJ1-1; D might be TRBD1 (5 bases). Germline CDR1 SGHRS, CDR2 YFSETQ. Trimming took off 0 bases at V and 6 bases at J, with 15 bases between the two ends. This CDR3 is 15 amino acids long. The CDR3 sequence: CASSLVSLGTPEAFF. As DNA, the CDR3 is TGCGCCAGCAGCTTGGTTTCGTTGGGGACCCCTGAAGCTTTCTTT. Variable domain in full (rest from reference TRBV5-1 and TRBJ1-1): KAGVTQTPRYLIKTRGQQVTLSCSPISGHRSVSWYQQTPGQGLQFLFEYFSETQRNKGNFPGRFSGRQFSNSRSEMNVSTLELGDSALYLCASSLVSLGTPEAFFGQGTRLTVV.

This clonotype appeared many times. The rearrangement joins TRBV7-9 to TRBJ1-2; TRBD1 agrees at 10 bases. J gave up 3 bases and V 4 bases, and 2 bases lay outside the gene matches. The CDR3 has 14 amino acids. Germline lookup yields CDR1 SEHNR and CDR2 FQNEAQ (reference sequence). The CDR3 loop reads CASSSGQGHYGYTF. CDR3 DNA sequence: TGTGCCAGCAGCTCGGGACAGGGGCACTATGGCTACACCTTC.

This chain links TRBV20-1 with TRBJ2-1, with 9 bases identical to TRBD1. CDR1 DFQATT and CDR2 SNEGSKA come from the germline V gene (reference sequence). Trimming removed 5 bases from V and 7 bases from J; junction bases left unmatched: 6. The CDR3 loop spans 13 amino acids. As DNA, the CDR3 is TGCAGTGCTCGGGACAGGGAGAAAAATGAGCAGTTCTTC. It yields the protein CSARDREKNEQFF.

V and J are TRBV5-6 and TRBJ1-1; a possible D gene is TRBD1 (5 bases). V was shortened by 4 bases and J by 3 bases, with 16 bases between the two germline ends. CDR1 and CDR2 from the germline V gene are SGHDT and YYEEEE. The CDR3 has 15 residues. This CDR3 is CASSMSRRGDTEAFF. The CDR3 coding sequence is TGTGCCAGCAGCATGTCAAGGCGAGGGGACACTGAAGCTTTCTTT.

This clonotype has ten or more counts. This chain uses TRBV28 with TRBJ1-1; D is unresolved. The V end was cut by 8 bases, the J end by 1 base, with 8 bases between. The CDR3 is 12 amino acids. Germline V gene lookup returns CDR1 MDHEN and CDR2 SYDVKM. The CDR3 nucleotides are TGTGCCAGCTCTAATGGGAACACTGAAGCTTTCTTT. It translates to CASSNGNTEAFF.

The chain's CDR3 is CASSVGRGTNTEAFF. CDR3 DNA: TGTGCCAGCAGCGTAGGAAGGGGAACCAACACTGAAGCTTTCTTT. V is TRBV9 and J is TRBJ1-1, with a weak D call TRBD1 (5 bases). CDR3 length: 15 amino acids. Germline CDR1 and CDR2: SGDLS and YYNGEE. The ends were cut back, 0 bases at V and 2 bases at J, with 11 bases in the middle. Looking up the rest from reference TRBV9 and TRBJ1-1 gives the full variable domain: DSGVTQTPKHLITATGQRVTLRCSPRSGDLSVYWYQQSLDQGLQFLIQYYNGEERAKGNILERFSAQQFPDLHSELNLSSLELGDSALYFCASSVGRGTNTEAFFGQGTRLTVV.

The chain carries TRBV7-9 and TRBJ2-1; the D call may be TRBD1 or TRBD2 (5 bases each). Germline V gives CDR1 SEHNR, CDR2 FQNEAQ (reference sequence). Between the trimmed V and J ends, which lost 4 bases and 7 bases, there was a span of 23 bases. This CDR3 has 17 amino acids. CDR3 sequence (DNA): TGTGCCAGCAGCTCAGAGGAGAGGGCCGAGTGGGGGAATGAGCAGTTCTTC. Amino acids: CASSSEERAEWGNEQFF.

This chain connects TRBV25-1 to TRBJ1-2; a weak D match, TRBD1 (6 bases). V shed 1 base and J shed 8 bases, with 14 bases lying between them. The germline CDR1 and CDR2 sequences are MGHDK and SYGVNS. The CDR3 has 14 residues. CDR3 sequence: CASSELSGEAGYTF. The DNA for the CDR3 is TGTGCCAGCAGTGAATTGTCAGGGGAAGCCGGCTACACCTTC.

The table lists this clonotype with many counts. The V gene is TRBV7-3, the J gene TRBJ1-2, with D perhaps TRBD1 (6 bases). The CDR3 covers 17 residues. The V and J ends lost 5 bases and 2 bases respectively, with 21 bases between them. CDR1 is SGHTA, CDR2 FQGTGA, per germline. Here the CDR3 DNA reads TGTGCCAGCAGCCCCACCGGGAATCGGGGGCCAAACTATGGCTACACCTTC. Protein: CASSPTGNRGPNYGYTF.

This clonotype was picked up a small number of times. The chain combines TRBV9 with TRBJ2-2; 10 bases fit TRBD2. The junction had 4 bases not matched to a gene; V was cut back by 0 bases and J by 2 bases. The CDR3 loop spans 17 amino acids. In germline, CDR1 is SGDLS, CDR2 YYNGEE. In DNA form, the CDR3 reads TGTGCCAGCAGCGTAGGGCTAGCGGGAGTTAACACCGGGGAGCTGTTTTTT. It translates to CASSVGLAGVNTGELFF.

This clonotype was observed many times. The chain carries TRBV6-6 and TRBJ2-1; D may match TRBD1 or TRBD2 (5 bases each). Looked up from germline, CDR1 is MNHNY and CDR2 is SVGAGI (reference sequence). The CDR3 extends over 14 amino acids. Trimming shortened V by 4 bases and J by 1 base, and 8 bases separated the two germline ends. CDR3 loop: CASSSGTSYNEQFF. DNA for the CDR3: TGTGCCAGCAGTTCCGGGACGTCCTACAATGAGCAGTTCTTC.

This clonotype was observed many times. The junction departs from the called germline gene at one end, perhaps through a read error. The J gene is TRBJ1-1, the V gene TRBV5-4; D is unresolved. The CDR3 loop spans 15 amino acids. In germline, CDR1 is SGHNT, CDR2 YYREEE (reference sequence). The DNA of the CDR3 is TGTGCCAGCAGCTTGGGTCCCGAGTTGAAAACTGAAGCTTTCTTT. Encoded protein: CASSLGPELKTEAFF.

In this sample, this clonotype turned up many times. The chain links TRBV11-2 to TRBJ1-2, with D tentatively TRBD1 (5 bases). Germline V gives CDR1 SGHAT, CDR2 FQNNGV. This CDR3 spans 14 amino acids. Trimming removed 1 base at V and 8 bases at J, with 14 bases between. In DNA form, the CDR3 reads TGTGCCAGCAGCTTAGCGGGCAGGGAGGGAGGCTACACCTTC. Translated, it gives CASSLAGREGGYTF. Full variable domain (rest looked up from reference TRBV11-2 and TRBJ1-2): EAGVAQSPRYKIIEKRQSVAFWCNPISGHATLYWYQQILGQGPKLLIQFQNNGVVDDSQLPKDRFSAERLKGVDSTLKIQPAKLEDSAVYLCASSLAGREGGYTFGSGTRLTVV.

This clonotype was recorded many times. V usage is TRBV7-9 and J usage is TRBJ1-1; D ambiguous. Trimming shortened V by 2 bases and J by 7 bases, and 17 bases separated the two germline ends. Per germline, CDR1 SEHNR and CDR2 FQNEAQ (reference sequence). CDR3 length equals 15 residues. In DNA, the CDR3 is TGTGCCAGCAGCTTATCCGCCGGTAGAATGGGTGAAGCTTTCTTT. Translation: CASSLSAGRMGEAFF.

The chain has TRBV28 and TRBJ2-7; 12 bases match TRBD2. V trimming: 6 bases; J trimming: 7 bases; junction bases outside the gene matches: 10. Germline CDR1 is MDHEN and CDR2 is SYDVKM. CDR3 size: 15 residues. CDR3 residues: CASSPRLAGVREQYF. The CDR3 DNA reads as TGTGCCAGCAGCCCTAGACTAGCGGGAGTGCGGGAGCAGTACTTC.

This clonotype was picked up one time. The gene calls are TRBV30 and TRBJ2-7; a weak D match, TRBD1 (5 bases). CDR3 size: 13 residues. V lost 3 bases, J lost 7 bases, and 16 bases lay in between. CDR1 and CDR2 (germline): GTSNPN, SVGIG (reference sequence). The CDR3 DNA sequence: TGTGCCTGGAGGGAGCAACAGGACGGAGAGCAGTACTTC. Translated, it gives CAWREQQDGEQYF.

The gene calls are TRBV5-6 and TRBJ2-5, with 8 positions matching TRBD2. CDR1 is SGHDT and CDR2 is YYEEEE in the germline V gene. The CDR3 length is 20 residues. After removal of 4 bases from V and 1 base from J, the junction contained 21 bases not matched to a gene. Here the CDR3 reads CASSDPLIKGLEGSQETQYF. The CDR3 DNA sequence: TGTGCCAGCAGCGACCCCCTGATAAAGGGACTAGAGGGCTCCCAAGAGACCCAGTACTTC.

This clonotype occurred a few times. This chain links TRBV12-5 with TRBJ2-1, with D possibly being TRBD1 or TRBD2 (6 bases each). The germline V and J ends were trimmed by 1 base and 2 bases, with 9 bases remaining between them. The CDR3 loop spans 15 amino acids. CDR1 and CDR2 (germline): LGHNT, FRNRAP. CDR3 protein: CASGLGGATYNEQFF. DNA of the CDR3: TGTGCTAGTGGTTTGGGGGGGGCCACCTACAATGAGCAGTTCTTC.

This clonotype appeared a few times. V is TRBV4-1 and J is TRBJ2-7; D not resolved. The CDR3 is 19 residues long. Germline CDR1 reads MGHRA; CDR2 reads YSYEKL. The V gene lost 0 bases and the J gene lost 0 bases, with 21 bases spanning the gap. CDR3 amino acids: CASSQETTPILGPSYEQYF. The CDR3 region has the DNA TGCGCCAGCAGCCAAGAGACCACACCGATTCTAGGGCCCTCCTACGAGCAGTACTTC.

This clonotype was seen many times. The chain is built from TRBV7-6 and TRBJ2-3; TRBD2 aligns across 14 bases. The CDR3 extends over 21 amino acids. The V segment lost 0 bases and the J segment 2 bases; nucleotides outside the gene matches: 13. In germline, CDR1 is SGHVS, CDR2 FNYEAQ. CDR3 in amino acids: CASSLAGGGLAGVLPTDTQYF. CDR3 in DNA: TGTGCCAGCAGCTTAGCGGGTGGGGGACTAGCGGGAGTTCTCCCCACAGATACGCAGTATTTT.

CDR3 region: CASSLDASGTDTQYF. In DNA, the CDR3 is TGTGCCAGCAGCTTGGATGCTAGCGGCACAGATACGCAGTATTTT. V and J are TRBV5-6 and TRBJ2-3; tentatively, D is TRBD2 (6 bases). This CDR3 contains 15 residues. The germline V gene encodes CDR1 SGHDT and CDR2 YYEEEE. Between the trimmed V and J ends, which lost 0 bases and 1 base, there was a span of 9 bases.

As DNA, the CDR3 is TGTGCCAGCAGCCAAGAGGGCGCAGCTCAAGAGACCCAGTACTTC. Translated, it gives CASSQEGAAQETQYF. This chain joins TRBV14 and TRBJ2-5; D unclear. This CDR3 comprises 15 residues. The V end lost 0 bases, the J end lost 2 bases, and 10 bases lay between the germline ends. Germline lookup yields CDR1 SGHDN and CDR2 FVKESK.

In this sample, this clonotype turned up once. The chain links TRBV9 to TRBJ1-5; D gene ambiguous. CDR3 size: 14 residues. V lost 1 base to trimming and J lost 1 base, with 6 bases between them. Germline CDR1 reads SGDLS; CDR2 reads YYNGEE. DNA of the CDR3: TGTGCCAGCAGCGTATTCCGGAGCAATCAGCCCCAGCATTTT. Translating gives CASSVFRSNQPQHF.

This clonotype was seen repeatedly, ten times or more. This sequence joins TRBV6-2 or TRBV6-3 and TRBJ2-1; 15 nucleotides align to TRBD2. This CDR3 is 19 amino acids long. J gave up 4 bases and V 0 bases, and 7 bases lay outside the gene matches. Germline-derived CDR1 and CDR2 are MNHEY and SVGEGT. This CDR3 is CASSYSKAGTSGGYNEQFF. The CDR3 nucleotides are TGTGCCAGCAGTTACTCGAAGGCCGGGACTAGCGGGGGGTACAATGAGCAGTTCTTC.

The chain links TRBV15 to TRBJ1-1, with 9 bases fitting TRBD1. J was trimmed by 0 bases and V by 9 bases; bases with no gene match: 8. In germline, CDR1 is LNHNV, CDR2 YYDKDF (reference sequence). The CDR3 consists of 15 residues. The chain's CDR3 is CATSPDRGMNTEAFF. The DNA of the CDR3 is TGTGCCACGTCCCCGGACAGGGGTATGAACACTGAAGCTTTCTTT.